The table lists the clone carrying this TCR beta chain with a few counts. Germline V gene data show CDR1 as SGHTA and CDR2 as FQGNSA. V was clipped by 4 bases and J by 9 bases, with 11 bases between them. The CDR3 covers 12 residues. Here immunoSEQ multiplex PCR was the method, and the copy in TCRdb shows in-frame clones only, minus some. The sample shows about 34,000 clones, roughly 80% of them seen only once. The data are from a study of blood T cell repertoires in COVID-19. This chain connects TRBV7-2 to TRBJ2-3; D is possibly TRBD2 (5 bases). Sequencing was carried out using peripheral blood. This clonotype originated in a woman in her sixties or seventies with acute or convalescent COVID-19. CDR3 loop: CASSSLAGTQYF. CDR3 bases: TGTGCCAGCAGCTCCCTAGCAGGCACGCAGTATTTT.